This TCR beta chain was captured in a study of CD8 T cells in Susac syndrome. About 0.45 to 1 ug RNA was reverse transcribed with random hexamers. In TCRdb, the immunoSEQ multiplex PCR reads were re-called with MiXCR into one record per CDR3 protein. The sample gives hundreds of thousands of distinct CDR3 sequences, 96% of which show up once; roughly 0.1% is in the top ten. Germline values: CDR1 SQVTM, CDR2 ANQGSEA. Unmatched junction bases numbered 9, after V lost 6 bases and J lost 8 bases. The CDR3 covers 13 residues. The sample taken for sequencing was CD4+ T cells from PBMCs. The genes are TRBV29-1 and TRBJ1-4; 7 nucleotides align to TRBD1. The receptor comes from a human donor with Susac syndrome. CDR3 residues: CSVTTGSPEKLFF. CDR3 in DNA: TGCAGCGTGACGACAGGGAGTCCAGAAAAACTGTTTTTT.